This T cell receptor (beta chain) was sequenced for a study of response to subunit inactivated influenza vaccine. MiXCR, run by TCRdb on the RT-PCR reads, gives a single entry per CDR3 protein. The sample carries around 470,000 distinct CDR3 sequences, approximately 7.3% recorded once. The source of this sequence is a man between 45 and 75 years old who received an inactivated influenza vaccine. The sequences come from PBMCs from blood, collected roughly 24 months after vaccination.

The CDR3 DNA reads as TGTGCCAGCAGCTCATTGGGTGGACGTCTCAATGAGCAGTTCTTC. This codes for CASSSLGGRLNEQFF. This chain connects TRBV7-2 to TRBJ2-1; no reliable D call. This CDR3 region has 15 residues. Trimming took 4 bases from V and 6 from J, leaving 16 bases between them. CDR1 and CDR2 from the germline V gene are SGHTA and FQGNSA.